This paragraph reports one TCR beta chain. Its antigen is undetermined. This sample is part of a study of monozygotic twins with inflammatory bowel disease. Findings and caveats of the study: Researchers report that IBD patients shared fewer clonotypes with others than healthy twins, especially amid disease activity.

The CDR3 is 13 residues long. Germline V gene data show CDR1 as MNHEY and CDR2 as SVGEGT. One entry per CDR3 protein, without DNA, is what TCRdb gives after re-calling the 5' RACE reads. The sample yields about 330,000 distinct CDR3 sequences, of which the top ten take up 2% to 2.5%. The material sequenced was blood. The J gene is TRBJ2-7, the V gene TRBV6-2 or TRBV6-3; TCRdb gives TRBD2 as the D gene, but with no DNA this cannot be confirmed. The source of this sequence is a human donor with ulcerative colitis or Crohn's disease, or a healthy co-twin of an affected twin (not recorded which). This CDR3 reads CASSYRETYEQYF.